The source of this T cell receptor (beta chain) is a study of T cell responses to AZD1222 COVID-19 vaccine. Study as a whole: Researchers grouped second doses given at about 4 or about 12 weeks into one pool.

Germline-derived CDR1 and CDR2 are SGHDN and FVKESK. V was pared by 2 bases and J by 2 bases, with 14 bases between. This CDR3 is 16 amino acids long. The protocol was immunoSEQ multiplex PCR, while the TCRdb copy is restricted to in-frame clones and leaves out a portion. The table lists more than 110,000 clones, over 90% of them singletons. Specimen: peripheral blood, collected on day 0 of AZD1222 vaccination. The clonotype comes from an adult in good health. The chain joins TRBV14 to TRBJ2-3; D ambiguous. DNA for the CDR3: TGTGCCAGCAGCCAAACTCGCTACCAACACACAGATACGCAGTATTTT. This gives the protein CASSQTRYQHTDTQYF.